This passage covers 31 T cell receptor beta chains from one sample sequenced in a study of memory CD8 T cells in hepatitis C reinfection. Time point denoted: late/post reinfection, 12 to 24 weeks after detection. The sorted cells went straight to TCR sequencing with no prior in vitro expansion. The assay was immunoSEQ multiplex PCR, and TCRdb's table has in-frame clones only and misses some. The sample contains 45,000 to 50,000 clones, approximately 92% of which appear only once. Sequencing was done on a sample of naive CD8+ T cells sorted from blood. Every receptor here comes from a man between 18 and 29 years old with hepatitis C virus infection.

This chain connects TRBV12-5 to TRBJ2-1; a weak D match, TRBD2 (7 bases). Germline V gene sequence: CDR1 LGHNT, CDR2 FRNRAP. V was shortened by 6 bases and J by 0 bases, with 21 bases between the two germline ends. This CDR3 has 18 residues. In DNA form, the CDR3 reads TGTGCTAGTGGCCTGCCCCCACCGGGGGGCAGCTCCTACAATGAGCAGTTCTTC. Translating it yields CASGLPPPGGSSYNEQFF.

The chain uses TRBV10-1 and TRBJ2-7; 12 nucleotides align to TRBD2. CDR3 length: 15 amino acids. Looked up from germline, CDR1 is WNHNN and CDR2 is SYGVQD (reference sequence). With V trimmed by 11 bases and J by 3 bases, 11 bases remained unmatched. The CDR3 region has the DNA TGCGCCGGCTGTCAGACTAGCGGGAGTCTCTACGAGCAGTACTTC. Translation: CAGCQTSGSLYEQYF.

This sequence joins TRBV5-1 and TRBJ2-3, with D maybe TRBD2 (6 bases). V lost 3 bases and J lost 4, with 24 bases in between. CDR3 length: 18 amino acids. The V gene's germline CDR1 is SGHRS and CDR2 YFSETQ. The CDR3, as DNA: TGCGCCAGCAGCTGGGGGGACCCGTCTGAGTATGACGCAGATACGCAGTATTTT. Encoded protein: CASSWGDPSEYDADTQYF.

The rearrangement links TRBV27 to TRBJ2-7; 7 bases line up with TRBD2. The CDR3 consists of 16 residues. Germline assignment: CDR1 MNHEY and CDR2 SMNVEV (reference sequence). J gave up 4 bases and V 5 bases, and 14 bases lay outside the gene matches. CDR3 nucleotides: TGTGCCAGCAGTCCCTATCTGGGCGGGAGTGGTTACGAGCAGTACTTC. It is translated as CASSPYLGGSGYEQYF.

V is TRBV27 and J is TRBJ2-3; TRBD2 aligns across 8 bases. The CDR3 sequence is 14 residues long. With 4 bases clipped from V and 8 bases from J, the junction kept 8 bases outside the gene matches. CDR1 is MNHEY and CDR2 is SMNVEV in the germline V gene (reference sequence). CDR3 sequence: CASSSERELGTQYF. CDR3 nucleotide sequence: TGTGCCAGCAGTTCTGAGCGGGAGCTTGGTACGCAGTATTTT.

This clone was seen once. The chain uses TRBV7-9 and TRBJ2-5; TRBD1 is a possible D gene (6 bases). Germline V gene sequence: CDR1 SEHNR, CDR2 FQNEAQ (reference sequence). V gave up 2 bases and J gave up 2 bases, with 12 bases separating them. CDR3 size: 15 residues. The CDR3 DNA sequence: TGTGCCAGCAGCTTAACCTACGGGACACAAGAGACCCAGTACTTC. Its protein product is CASSLTYGTQETQYF.

CDR3 DNA sequence: TGTGCCAGCAGAACCTTCGCCGAGGAGGACACCGGGGAGCTGTTTTTT. Protein sequence: CASRTFAEEDTGELFF. The chain is built from TRBV11-2 and TRBJ2-2, with D maybe TRBD2 (5 bases). Trimming stripped 6 bases from V and 3 bases from J, with 17 bases between. This CDR3 is built from 16 residues. Germline CDR1 and CDR2: SGHAT and FQNNGV.

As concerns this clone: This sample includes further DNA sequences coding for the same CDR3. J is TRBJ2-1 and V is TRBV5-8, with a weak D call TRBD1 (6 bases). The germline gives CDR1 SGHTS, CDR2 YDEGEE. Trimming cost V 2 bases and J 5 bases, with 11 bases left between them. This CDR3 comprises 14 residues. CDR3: CASSFGTGHNEQFF. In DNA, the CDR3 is TGTGCCAGCAGCTTCGGAACAGGGCACAATGAGCAGTTCTTC.

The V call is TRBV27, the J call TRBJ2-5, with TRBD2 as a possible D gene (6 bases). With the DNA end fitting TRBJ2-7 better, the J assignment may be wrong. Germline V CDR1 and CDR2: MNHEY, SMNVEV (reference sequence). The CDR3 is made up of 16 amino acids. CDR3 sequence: CASSLSGTPSSYEQYF. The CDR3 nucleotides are TGTGCCAGCAGTTTATCCGGGACTCCTAGCTCCTACGAGCAGTACTTC.

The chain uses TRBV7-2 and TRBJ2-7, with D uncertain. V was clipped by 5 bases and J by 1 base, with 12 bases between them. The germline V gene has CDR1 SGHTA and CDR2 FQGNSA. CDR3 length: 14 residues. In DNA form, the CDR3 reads TGTGCCAGCAGCCTACCCACAGTTTCCTACGAGCAGTACGTC. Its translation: CASSLPTVSYEQYV.

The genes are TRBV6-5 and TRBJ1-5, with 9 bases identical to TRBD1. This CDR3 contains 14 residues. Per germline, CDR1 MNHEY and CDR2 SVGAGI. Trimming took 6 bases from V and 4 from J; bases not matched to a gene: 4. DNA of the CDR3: TGTGCCAGCAGGTCGGGACAGGGTAATCAGCCCCAGCATTTT. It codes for CASRSGQGNQPQHF.

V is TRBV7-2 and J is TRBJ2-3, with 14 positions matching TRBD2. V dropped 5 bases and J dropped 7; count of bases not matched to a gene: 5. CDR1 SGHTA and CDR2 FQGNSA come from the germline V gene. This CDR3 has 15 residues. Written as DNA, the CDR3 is TGTGCCAGCAGCCCGACTAGCGGGGGGGCGTATACGCAGTATTTT. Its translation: CASSPTSGGAYTQYF. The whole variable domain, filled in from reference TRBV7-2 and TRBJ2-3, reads GAGVSQSPSNKVTEKGKDVELRCDPISGHTALYWYRQSLGQGLEFLIYFQGNSAPDKSGLPSDRFSAERTGGSVSTLTIQRTQQEDSAVYLCASSPTSGGAYTQYFGPGTRLTVL.

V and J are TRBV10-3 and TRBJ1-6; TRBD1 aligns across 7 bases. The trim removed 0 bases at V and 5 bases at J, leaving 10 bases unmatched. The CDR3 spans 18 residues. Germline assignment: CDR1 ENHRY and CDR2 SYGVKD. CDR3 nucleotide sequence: TGTGCCATCAGTGAGTCGGGGACAGTGCATTCCCATAATTCACCCCTCCACTTT. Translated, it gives CAISESGTVHSHNSPLHF.

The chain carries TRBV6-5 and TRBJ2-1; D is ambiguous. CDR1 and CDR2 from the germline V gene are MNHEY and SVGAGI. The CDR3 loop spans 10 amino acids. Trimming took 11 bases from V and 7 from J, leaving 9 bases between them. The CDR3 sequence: CAGARNEQFF. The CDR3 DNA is TGTGCCGGCGCGCGGAATGAGCAGTTCTTC.

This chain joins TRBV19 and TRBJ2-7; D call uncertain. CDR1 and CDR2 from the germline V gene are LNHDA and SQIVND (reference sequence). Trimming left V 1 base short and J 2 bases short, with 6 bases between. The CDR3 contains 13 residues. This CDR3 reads CASSIGLAYEQYF. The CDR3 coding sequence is TGTGCCAGTAGTATAGGATTAGCCTACGAGCAGTACTTC. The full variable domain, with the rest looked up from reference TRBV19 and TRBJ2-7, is DGGITQSPKYLFRKEGQNVTLSCEQNLNHDAMYWYRQDPGQGLRLIYYSQIVNDFQKGDIAEGYSVSREKKESFPLTVTSAQKNPTAFYLCASSIGLAYEQYFGPGTRLTVT.

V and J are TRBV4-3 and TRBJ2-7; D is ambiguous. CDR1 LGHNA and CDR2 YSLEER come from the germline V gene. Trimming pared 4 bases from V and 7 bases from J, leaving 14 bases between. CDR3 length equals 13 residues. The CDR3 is CASSRRPVEEQYV. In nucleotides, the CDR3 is TGCGCCAGCAGCCGAAGGCCCGTGGAGGAGCAGTACGTC.

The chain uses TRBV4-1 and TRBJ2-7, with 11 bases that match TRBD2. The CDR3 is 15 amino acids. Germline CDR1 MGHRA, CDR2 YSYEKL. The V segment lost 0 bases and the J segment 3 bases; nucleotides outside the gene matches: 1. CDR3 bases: TGCGCCAGCAGCCAAGATAGCGGGAGGGTCTACGAGCAGTACTTC. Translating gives CASSQDSGRVYEQYF.

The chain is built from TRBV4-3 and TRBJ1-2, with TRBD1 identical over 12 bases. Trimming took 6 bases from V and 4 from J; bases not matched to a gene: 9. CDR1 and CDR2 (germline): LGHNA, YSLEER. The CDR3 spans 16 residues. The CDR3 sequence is CASSPGTGGGSYGYTF. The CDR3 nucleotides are TGCGCCAGCAGTCCGGGGACAGGGGGCGGGAGCTATGGCTACACCTTC.

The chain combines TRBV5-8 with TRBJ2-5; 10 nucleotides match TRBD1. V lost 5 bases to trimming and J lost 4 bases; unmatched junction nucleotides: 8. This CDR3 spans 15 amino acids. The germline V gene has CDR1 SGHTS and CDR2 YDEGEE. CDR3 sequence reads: CASSSGTGAPETQYF. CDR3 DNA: TGTGCCAGCAGTTCCGGGACAGGGGCTCCAGAGACCCAGTACTTC.

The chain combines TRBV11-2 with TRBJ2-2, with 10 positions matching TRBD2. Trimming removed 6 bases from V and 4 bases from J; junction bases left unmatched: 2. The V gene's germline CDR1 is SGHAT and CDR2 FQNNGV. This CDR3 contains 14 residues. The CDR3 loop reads CASSPSGGTGELFF. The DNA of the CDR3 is TGTGCCAGCAGTCCTAGCGGGGGCACCGGGGAGCTGTTTTTT.

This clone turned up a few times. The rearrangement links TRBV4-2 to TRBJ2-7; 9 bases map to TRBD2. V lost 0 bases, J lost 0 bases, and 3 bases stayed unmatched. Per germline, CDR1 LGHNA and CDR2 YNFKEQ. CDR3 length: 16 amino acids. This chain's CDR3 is CASSQDATSGSYEQYF. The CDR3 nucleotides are TGTGCCAGCAGCCAAGACGCGACTAGCGGCTCCTACGAGCAGTACTTC.

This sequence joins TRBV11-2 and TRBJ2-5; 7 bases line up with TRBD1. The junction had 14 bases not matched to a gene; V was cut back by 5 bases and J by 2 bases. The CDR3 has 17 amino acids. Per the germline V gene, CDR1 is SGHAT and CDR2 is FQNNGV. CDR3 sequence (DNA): TGTGCCAGCAGCCGAAATCTTGACAGGGAAAGTCAAGAGACCCAGTACTTC. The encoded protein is CASSRNLDRESQETQYF. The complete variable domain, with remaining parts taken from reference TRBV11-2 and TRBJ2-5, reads EAGVAQSPRYKIIEKRQSVAFWCNPISGHATLYWYQQILGQGPKLLIQFQNNGVVDDSQLPKDRFSAERLKGVDSTLKIQPAKLEDSAVYLCASSRNLDRESQETQYFGPGTRLLVL.

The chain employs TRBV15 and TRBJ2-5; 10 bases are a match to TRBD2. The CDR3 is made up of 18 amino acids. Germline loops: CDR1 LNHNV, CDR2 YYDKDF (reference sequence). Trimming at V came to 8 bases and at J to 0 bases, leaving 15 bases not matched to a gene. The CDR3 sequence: CATSHPGLAGAYQETQYF. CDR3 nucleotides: TGTGCCACCTCGCACCCGGGGCTAGCGGGGGCGTACCAAGAGACCCAGTACTTC. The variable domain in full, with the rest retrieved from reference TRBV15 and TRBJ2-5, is DAMVIQNPRYQVTQFGKPVTLSCSQTLNHNVMYWYQQKSSQAPKLLFHYYDKDFNNEADTPDNFQSRRPNTSFCFLDIRSPGLGDTAMYLCATSHPGLAGAYQETQYFGPGTRLLVL.

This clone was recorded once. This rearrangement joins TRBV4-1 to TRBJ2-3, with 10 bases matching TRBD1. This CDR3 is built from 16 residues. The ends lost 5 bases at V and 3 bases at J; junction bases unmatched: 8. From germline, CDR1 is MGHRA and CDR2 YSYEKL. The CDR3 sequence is CASSKSTGGATDTQYF. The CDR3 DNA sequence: TGCGCCAGCAGCAAATCGACAGGGGGCGCGACAGATACGCAGTATTTT.

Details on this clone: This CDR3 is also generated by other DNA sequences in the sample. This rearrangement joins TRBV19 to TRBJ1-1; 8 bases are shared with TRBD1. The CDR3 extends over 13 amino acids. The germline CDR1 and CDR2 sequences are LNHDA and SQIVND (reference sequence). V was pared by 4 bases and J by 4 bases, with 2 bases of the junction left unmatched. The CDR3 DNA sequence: TGTGCCAGTAGTACCACAGGGGGCACTGAAGCTTTCTTT. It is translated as CASSTTGGTEAFF.

CDR3 coding DNA: TGTGCCAGCAGCTTAACTCCGACTAGCGGGACCACAGATACGCAGTATTTT. It yields the protein CASSLTPTSGTTDTQYF. This chain uses TRBV7-3 with TRBJ2-3, with TRBD2 identical over 11 bases. V dropped 0 bases and J dropped 2; count of bases not matched to a gene: 4. Germline loops: CDR1 SGHTA, CDR2 FQGTGA. This CDR3 region has 17 residues.

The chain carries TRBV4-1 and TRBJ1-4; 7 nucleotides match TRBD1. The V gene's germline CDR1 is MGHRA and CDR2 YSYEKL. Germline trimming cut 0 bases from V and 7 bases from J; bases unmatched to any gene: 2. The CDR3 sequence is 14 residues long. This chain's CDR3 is CASSQDDRAEKLFF. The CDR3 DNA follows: TGCGCCAGCAGCCAAGATGACAGGGCTGAAAAACTGTTTTTT.

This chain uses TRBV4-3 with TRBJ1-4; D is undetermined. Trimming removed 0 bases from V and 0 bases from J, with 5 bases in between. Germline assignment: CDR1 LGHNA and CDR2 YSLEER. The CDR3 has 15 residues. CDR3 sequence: CASSQEAATNEKLFF. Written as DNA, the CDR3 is TGCGCCAGCAGCCAAGAGGCCGCAACTAATGAAAAACTGTTTTTT.

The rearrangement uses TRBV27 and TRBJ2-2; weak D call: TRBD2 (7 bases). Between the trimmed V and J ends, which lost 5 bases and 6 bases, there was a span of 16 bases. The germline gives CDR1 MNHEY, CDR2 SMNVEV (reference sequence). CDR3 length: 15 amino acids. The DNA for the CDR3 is TGTGCCAGCAGTGGAGGGGGGGCGCCCCCCGGGGAGCTGTTTTTT. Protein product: CASSGGGAPPGELFF.

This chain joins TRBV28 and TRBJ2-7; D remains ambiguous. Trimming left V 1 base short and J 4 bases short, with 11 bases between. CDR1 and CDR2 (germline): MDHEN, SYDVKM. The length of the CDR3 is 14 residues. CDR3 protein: CASSLLAGPYEQYF. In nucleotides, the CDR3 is TGTGCCAGCAGTTTATTGGCAGGTCCTTACGAGCAGTACTTC.

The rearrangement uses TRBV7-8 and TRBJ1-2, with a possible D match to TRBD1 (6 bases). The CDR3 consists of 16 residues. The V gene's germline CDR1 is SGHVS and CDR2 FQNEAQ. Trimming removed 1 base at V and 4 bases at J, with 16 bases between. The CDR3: CASSLEGGTVGYGYTF. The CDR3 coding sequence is TGTGCCAGCAGCTTAGAAGGGGGTACTGTTGGCTATGGCTACACCTTC.